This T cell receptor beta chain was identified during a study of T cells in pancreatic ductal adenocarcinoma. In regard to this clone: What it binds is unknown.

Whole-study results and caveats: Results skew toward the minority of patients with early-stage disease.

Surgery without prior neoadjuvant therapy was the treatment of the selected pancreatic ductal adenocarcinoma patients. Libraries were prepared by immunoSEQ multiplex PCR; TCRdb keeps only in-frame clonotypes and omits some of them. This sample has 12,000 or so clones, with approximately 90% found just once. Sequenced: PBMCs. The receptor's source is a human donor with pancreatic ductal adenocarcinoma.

The DNA of the CDR3 is TGTGCCAGCAGCGTGTCTAGCTCCTACAATGAGCAGTTCTTC. As protein: CASSVSSSYNEQFF. The chain recombines TRBV9 with TRBJ2-1, with D unclear. The CDR3 has 14 amino acids. V was shortened by 2 bases and J by 0 bases, with 6 bases between the two germline ends. Germline V gene lookup returns CDR1 SGDLS and CDR2 YYNGEE.